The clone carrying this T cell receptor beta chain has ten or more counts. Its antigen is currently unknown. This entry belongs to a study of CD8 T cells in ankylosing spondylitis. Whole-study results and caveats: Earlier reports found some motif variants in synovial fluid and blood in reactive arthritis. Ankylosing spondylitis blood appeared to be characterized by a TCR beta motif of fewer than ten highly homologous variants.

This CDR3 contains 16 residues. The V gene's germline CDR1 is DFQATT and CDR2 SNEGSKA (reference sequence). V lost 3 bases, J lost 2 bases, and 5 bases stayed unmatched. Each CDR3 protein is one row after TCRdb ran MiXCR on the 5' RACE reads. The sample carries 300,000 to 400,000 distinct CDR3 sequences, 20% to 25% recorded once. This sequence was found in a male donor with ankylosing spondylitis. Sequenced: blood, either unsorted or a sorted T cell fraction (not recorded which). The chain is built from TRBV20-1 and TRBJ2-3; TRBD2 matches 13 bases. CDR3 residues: CSARPGLAGFTDTQYF. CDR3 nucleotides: TGCAGTGCTAGGCCGGGACTAGCGGGATTCACAGATACGCAGTATTTT.